Given below is one T cell receptor beta chain in context. This entry is derived from a study of T cell clonotyping in hematopoietic cell transplantation. Method: immunoSEQ multiplex PCR; TCRdb's copy keeps in-frame clones and lacks some. The data hold about 36,000 clones, with 75% to 90% observed a single time. In germline, CDR1 is SGHRS, CDR2 YFSETQ. CDR3 length: 16 amino acids. V was trimmed by 0 bases and J by 0 bases, leaving 11 bases between them. The gene calls are TRBV5-1 and TRBJ2-3; D remains ambiguous. The TCR sequence derives from a woman aged 35 to 49 in good health. Some clones in this sample may be carry-over from other donors' samples. Material: peripheral blood mononuclear cells. The CDR3 region is CASSLAPPPSTDTQYF. The CDR3 coding sequence is TGCGCCAGCAGCTTGGCCCCGCCGCCCAGCACAGATACGCAGTATTTT.